This T cell receptor beta chain was retrieved from a study of blood T cell repertoires in COVID-19. The wider study: The origin of the acute and convalescent COVID-19 samples was the United States, Italy and Spain. PBMCs, B-cell-depleted T cells, or T cells were the source of the cDNA or gDNA that made up the material.

The CDR3 is made up of 13 amino acids. V was pared by 6 bases and J by 1 base, with 9 bases between. The germline gives CDR1 MNHEY, CDR2 SVGAGI. Original data processing: How many nucleated cells were present was estimated from reference gene primer amplification. Assay: immunoSEQ multiplex PCR; the TCRdb copy retains only in-frame clones and omits some. V, J and clone size reflect that table, while D and trimming were determined from the DNA. Seen here are about 29,000 clones, approximately 81% observed once, and the top ten hold about 9.8%. The sequencing sample was made of peripheral blood. This receptor was taken from a man older than 75 with active COVID-19. This rearrangement joins TRBV6-5 to TRBJ1-1; tentative D call: TRBD1 (6 bases). The CDR3 is CASRVRGNTEAFF. Written as DNA, the CDR3 is TGTGCCAGCAGGGTCAGGGGGAACACTGAAGCTTTCTTT.